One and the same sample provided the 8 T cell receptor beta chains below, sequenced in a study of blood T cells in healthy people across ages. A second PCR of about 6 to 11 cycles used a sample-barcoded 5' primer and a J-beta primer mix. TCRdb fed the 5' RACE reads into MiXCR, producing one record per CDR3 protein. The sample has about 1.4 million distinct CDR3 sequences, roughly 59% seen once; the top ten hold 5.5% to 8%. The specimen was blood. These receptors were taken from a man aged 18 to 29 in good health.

The CDR3 DNA sequence: TGTGCCAGCAGCTTCCCGTTAGCGGGTCGGGAGCAGTACTTC. It specifies CASSFPLAGREQYF. V and J are TRBV13 and TRBJ2-7; 7 nucleotides line up with TRBD2. Germline CDR1 PRHDT, CDR2 FYEKMQ (reference sequence). The CDR3 contains 14 residues. After removal of 3 bases from V and 7 bases from J, the junction contained 9 bases not matched to a gene.

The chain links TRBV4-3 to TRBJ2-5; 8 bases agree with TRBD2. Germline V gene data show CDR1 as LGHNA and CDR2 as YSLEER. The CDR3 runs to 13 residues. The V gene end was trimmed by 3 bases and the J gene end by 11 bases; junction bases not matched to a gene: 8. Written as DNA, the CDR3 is TGCGCCAGCAGCCAGGGACTAGTTGTTGAGCAGTACTTC. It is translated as CASSQGLVVEQYF.

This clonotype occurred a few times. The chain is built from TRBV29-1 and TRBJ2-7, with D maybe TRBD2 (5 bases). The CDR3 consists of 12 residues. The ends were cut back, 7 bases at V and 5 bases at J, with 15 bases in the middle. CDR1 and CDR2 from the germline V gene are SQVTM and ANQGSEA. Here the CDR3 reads CSGILGGDEQYF. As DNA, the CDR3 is TGCAGCGGAATCCTCGGAGGAGACGAGCAGTACTTC.

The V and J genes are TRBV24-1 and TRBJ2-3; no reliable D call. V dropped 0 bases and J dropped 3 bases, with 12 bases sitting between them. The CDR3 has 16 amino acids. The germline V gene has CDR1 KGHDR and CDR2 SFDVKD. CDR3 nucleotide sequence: TGTGCCACCAGTGATTTGTATGGGCTTCTGACAGATACGCAGTATTTT. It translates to CATSDLYGLLTDTQYF.

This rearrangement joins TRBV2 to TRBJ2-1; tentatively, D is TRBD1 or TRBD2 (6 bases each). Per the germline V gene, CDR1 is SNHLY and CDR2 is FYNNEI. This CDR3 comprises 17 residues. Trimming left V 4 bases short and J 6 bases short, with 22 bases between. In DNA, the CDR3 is TGTGCCAGCAGTGTCTGGGCTGGGGCGGAGGGGGGCAATGAGCAGTTCTTC. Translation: CASSVWAGAEGGNEQFF.

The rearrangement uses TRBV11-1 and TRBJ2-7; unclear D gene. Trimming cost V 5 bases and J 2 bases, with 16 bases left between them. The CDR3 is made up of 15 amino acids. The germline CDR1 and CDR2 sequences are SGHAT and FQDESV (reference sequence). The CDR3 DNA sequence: TGTGCCAGCAGCCACGCGCATAGGGTTACCTACGAGCAGTACTTC. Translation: CASSHAHRVTYEQYF.

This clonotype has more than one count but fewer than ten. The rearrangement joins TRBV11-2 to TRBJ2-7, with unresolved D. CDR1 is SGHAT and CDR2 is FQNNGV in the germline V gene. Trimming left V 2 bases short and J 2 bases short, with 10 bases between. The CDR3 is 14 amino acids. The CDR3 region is CASSLRKPPYEQYF. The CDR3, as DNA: TGTGCCAGCAGCTTACGCAAGCCGCCCTACGAGCAGTACTTC.

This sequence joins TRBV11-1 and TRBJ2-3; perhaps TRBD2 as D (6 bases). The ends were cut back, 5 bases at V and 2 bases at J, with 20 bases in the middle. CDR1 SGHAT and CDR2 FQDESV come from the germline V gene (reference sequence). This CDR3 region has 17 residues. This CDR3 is CASSLTRTTLTTDTQYF. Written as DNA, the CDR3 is TGTGCCAGCAGCCTCACCCGGACTACCCTAACCACAGATACGCAGTATTTT.